The source of this T cell receptor beta chain is a study of blood T cell repertoires in COVID-19. Whole-study context: T cells, B-cell-depleted T cells, or PBMCs provided the cDNA or gDNA that served as material.

In the original workflow: Estimation of nucleated cell counts was performed using reference gene primer amplification. Profiled with immunoSEQ multiplex PCR; TCRdb holds only in-frame clones, not every one. The V and J calls and the clone size are those of that table, but D and trimming were determined from the DNA. The sample shows 70,000 or so clones, 65% to 90% of them seen only once. The CDR3 has 15 amino acids. Germline V gene sequence: CDR1 PRHDT, CDR2 FYEKMQ (reference sequence). Trimming took off 1 base at V and 3 bases at J, with 7 bases between the two ends. The sequence came from a man aged 65 to 85 with active or convalescent COVID-19. V is TRBV13 and J is TRBJ2-6; perhaps TRBD2 as D (6 bases). Sequencing used peripheral blood. The CDR3 loop is CASSLAGSGANVLTF. CDR3 coding DNA: TGTGCCAGCAGCTTAGCCGGGAGTGGGGCCAACGTCCTGACTTTC. Variable domain in full (rest from reference TRBV13 and TRBJ2-6): AAGVIQSPRHLIKEKRETATLKCYPIPRHDTVYWYQQGPGQDPQFLISFYEKMQSDKGSIPDRFSAQQFSDYHSELNMSSLELGDSALYFCASSLAGSGANVLTFGAGSRLTVL.